The 12 T cell receptor beta chains below were found in one sample sequenced in a study of CD8+CD57+ T cells in acquired aplastic anemia. Template material for TCR beta VDJ and CDR3 profiling consisted of genomic DNA. MiXCR, applied by TCRdb to the reads, yields one record per CDR3 protein. Of about 130,000 distinct CDR3 sequences listed, 48% were seen once; the top ten hold about 2.5%. Source material: sorted CD4+, CD8+, or CD8+CD57+ T cells (not recorded which) from PBMCs. These receptors originate from a human donor in good health, serving as a control.

This rearrangement joins TRBV25-1 to TRBJ2-7; 10 bases align to TRBD1. Germline values: CDR1 MGHDK, CDR2 SYGVNS. This CDR3 has 15 amino acids. The V gene end was trimmed by 4 bases and the J gene end by 7 bases; junction bases not matched to a gene: 10. CDR3 sequence reads: CASSGMGQGIGEQYF. The DNA for the CDR3 is TGTGCCAGCAGTGGGATGGGACAGGGGATAGGGGAGCAGTACTTC.

Of note for this clonotype: At one end the junction does not follow the germline gene, possibly because of a read error. The rearrangement uses TRBV7-7 and TRBJ2-3, with TRBD2 as a possible D gene (6 bases). This CDR3 spans 15 amino acids. From germline, CDR1 is SSHAT and CDR2 FNYEAQ (reference sequence). The CDR3 spells CASSPGEASTDTQYF. The CDR3 nucleotides read TGTGCTAGCAGCCCCGGGGAGGCTAGCACAGATACGCAGTATTTT.

The V call is TRBV25-1, the J call TRBJ2-7; TRBD1 agrees at 7 bases. Germline CDR1 is MGHDK and CDR2 is SYGVNS. The CDR3 loop spans 13 amino acids. J lost 6 bases, V lost 6 bases, and 8 bases had no gene match. The CDR3 loop is CASSPQGVSEQYF. The DNA of the CDR3 is TGTGCCAGCAGCCCTCAGGGGGTCAGCGAGCAGTACTTC.

The gene calls are TRBV20-1 and TRBJ2-7, with 11 bases identical to TRBD2. Germline V CDR1 and CDR2: DFQATT, SNEGSKA (reference sequence). This CDR3 is built from 14 residues. J gave up 2 bases and V 2 bases, and 2 bases lay outside the gene matches. This CDR3 reads CSARTLAGAYEQYF. CDR3 DNA sequence: TGCAGTGCTAGAACACTAGCGGGGGCCTACGAGCAGTACTTC.

This clonotype was detected many times. The CDR3 DNA sequence: TGTGCCAGCAGTTTGTCCGGACAAAAGACCCAGTACTTC. This sequence encodes CASSLSGQKTQYF. The chain recombines TRBV2 with TRBJ2-5, with a weak D call TRBD1 (5 bases). Trimming took 5 bases from V and 6 from J, leaving 13 bases between them. The CDR3 runs 13 residues. Looked up from germline, CDR1 is SNHLY and CDR2 is FYNNEI.

This clonotype was detected many times. The V and J genes are TRBV5-1 and TRBJ2-5; 10 bases align to TRBD2. Germline V gene lookup returns CDR1 SGHRS and CDR2 YFSETQ. V was clipped by 2 bases and J by 3 bases; unmatched bases: 7. The CDR3 extends over 16 amino acids. In DNA form, the CDR3 reads TGCGCCAGCAGCTTTCCGCCTAGCGGGGGAGAAGAGACCCAGTACTTC. As protein: CASSFPPSGGEETQYF.

This clonotype was counted ten times or more. V and J are TRBV12-3 or TRBV12-4 and TRBJ1-5, with D possibly TRBD1 on 5 matching bases. The CDR3 loop spans 14 amino acids. V was pared by 3 bases and J by 5 bases, with 11 bases between. CDR3 amino acids: CASSFAGADQPQHF. The DNA for the CDR3 is TGTGCCAGCAGTTTTGCCGGGGCAGATCAGCCCCAGCATTTT.

About this clonotype: A much larger clone is a single base away; this may be a read error. The chain employs TRBV6-2 or TRBV6-3 and TRBJ2-2, with D unresolved. The CDR3 runs to 14 residues. The V end lost 8 bases, the J end lost 4 bases, and 14 bases lay between the germline ends. Germline CDR1 MNHEY, CDR2 SVGEGT. CDR3 in amino acids: CASRTPLSTGELFF. DNA for the CDR3: TGTGCCAGCCGTACCCCACTTAGCACCGGGGAGCTGTTTTTT.

The chain carries TRBV10-3 and TRBJ2-7; TRBD1 aligns across 7 bases. The CDR3 totals 14 residues. Per the germline V gene, CDR1 is ENHRY and CDR2 is SYGVKD. V dropped 6 bases and J dropped 3; count of bases not matched to a gene: 8. In DNA, the CDR3 is TGTGCCATCAGGGAACAGGGGATGGACTACGAGCAGTACTTC. Translated: CAIREQGMDYEQYF.

This clonotype was observed at least ten times. The chain recombines TRBV19 with TRBJ2-2, with a weak D call TRBD2 (5 bases). Germline assignment: CDR1 LNHDA and CDR2 SQIVND (reference sequence). The V gene lost 10 bases and the J gene lost 1 base, with 13 bases spanning the gap. The CDR3 is made up of 14 amino acids. CDR3 residues: CAIAGRGNTGELFF. CDR3 in DNA: TGTGCCATCGCCGGACGGGGGAACACCGGGGAGCTGTTTTTT.

This chain joins TRBV5-1 and TRBJ2-5; D is possibly TRBD2 (7 bases). This CDR3 region has 15 residues. From germline, CDR1 is SGHRS and CDR2 YFSETQ. The ends were cut back, 5 bases at V and 1 base at J, with 15 bases in the middle. The CDR3 DNA follows: TGCGCCAGCAGTAGGGGGGGATGGCTCCAAGAGACCCAGTACTTC. It encodes CASSRGGWLQETQYF.

For the CDR3, the DNA is TGTGCCAGCAGCTTAGCGACAGCAGGAAACACCTTC. This sequence encodes CASSLATAGNTF. This chain uses TRBV7-9 with TRBJ1-2; D perhaps matches TRBD1 (5 bases). The V and J ends lost 0 bases and 12 bases respectively, with 11 bases between them. Germline-derived CDR1 and CDR2 are SEHNR and FQNEAQ (reference sequence). The CDR3 runs 12 residues.